This T cell receptor beta chain derives from a study of T cells in Graves' hyperthyroidism and ophthalmopathy. The CDR3 totals 19 residues. Trimming cost V 7 bases and J 2 bases; bases outside gene matches: 18. Recently diagnosed hyperthyroidism of less than 2 months' duration affected patients aged 18 to 65. This clonotype was detected many times. Researchers amplified the TCR beta CDR3 regions from RNA transcripts. The primer set for the first-round RT-PCR of the TCR CDR3 was HTBI. TCRdb called the multiplex PCR reads again in MiXCR, with one record for every CDR3 protein. The table records approximately 420,000 distinct CDR3 sequences, around 13% of them present only once.

The sample comprised blood. The clonotype was recovered from a woman aged 18-30 years with Graves' hyperthyroidism. The chain links TRBV12-3 or TRBV12-4 to TRBJ1-5, with 9 bases that match TRBD1. CDR3 nucleotides: TGTGCCAGCACCTTTACCTCCTCCGGGACAGGGAGAGGCAATCAGCCCCAGCATTTT. It is translated as CASTFTSSGTGRGNQPQHF.